These 23 T cell receptor beta chains came from one sample sequenced in a study of T cell changes during pregnancy in multiple sclerosis (dated by TCRdb to the late 2010s). The method was the immunoSEQ multiplex PCR assay. TCRdb limited this immuneACCESS table to in-frame rearrangements with V and J called. A share of clones is missing; checked studies link under half to unresolved V genes, and the rest is unexplained. The sample data list just under 65,000 clones, and about 93% of these were observed just once. Approximately 3.4% of the sample is taken by the ten largest. The sample consisted of CD8+ T cells from peripheral blood mononuclear cells, taken in the second trimester of pregnancy. The receptors shown here come from a female donor with multiple sclerosis, enrolled in a pregnancy study.

The rearrangement links TRBV9 to TRBJ2-7, with TRBD2 matching over 10 bases. V was clipped by 0 bases and J by 6 bases; unmatched bases: 3. Per germline, CDR1 SGDLS and CDR2 YYNGEE. The CDR3 consists of 14 residues. Here the CDR3 reads CASSVEGLASEQYF. The CDR3 nucleotides read TGTGCCAGCAGCGTAGAGGGACTAGCGTCCGAGCAGTACTTC.

The rearrangement uses TRBV7-8 and TRBJ2-3; TRBD1 matches 8 bases. V trimming: 5 bases; J trimming: 4 bases; junction bases outside the gene matches: 11. Germline V gene data show CDR1 as SGHVS and CDR2 as FQNEAQ. This CDR3 comprises 16 residues. The CDR3 sequence: CASSHSGGNFADTQYF. DNA of the CDR3: TGTGCCAGCAGCCACTCAGGGGGCAATTTTGCAGATACGCAGTATTTT.

This chain uses TRBV25-1 with TRBJ2-3; 10 positions agree with TRBD2. With 0 bases clipped from V and 2 bases from J, the junction kept 8 bases outside the gene matches. The germline V gene has CDR1 MGHDK and CDR2 SYGVNS. This CDR3 is 18 amino acids long. In DNA, the CDR3 is TGTGCCAGCAGTGAATATTGGGCTAGCGGGAGTGACACAGATACGCAGTATTTT. This encodes CASSEYWASGSDTDTQYF.

J is TRBJ2-3 and V is TRBV28; 7 bases map to TRBD2. The CDR3 has 15 amino acids. Germline V gene sequence: CDR1 MDHEN, CDR2 SYDVKM. J lost 3 bases, V lost 6 bases, and 9 bases had no gene match. DNA of the CDR3: TGTGCCAGCAGCCGCAGCGGGATCGGGACAGATACGCAGTATTTT. It yields the protein CASSRSGIGTDTQYF.

The chain links TRBV23-1 to TRBJ2-7; possible D gene TRBD1, 6 bases. Being an ORF, TRBV23-1 has a function that is uncertain. V was cut by 6 bases and J by 3 bases, with 15 bases left in between. This CDR3 has 14 amino acids. CDR3 DNA sequence: TGCGCCAGCAGACACAGGAGCAGGGGCTACGAGCAGTACTTC. Amino acid sequence: CASRHRSRGYEQYF.

This chain links TRBV10-2 with TRBJ1-5; tentatively, D is TRBD1 (5 bases). There are 17 residues in the CDR3. Trimming took off 4 bases at V and 0 bases at J, with 16 bases between the two ends. In germline, CDR1 is WSHSY, CDR2 SAAADI. The CDR3 loop reads CASSGRPGRYSNQPQHF. The CDR3 DNA sequence: TGCGCCAGCAGTGGTCGGCCAGGGCGCTATAGCAATCAGCCCCAGCATTTT.

The rearrangement links TRBV5-1 to TRBJ2-1; possible D gene TRBD1, 6 bases. The CDR3 loop spans 14 amino acids. V lost 4 bases to trimming and J lost 7 bases, with 15 bases between them. Germline V CDR1 and CDR2: SGHRS, YFSETQ. CDR3 sequence reads: CASSIFDRKNEQFF. For the CDR3, the DNA is TGCGCCAGCAGCATCTTCGACAGGAAGAATGAGCAGTTCTTC.

V usage is TRBV30 and J usage is TRBJ2-7; TRBD1 matches at 10 bases. The V gene end was trimmed by 4 bases and the J gene end by 6 bases; junction bases not matched to a gene: 6. The germline CDR1 and CDR2 sequences are GTSNPN and SVGIG (reference sequence). The CDR3 contains 13 residues. The CDR3 region has the DNA TGTGCCTGGAATGAAGGGACAGGGGTCGAGCAGTACTTC. This encodes CAWNEGTGVEQYF.

Details on this clone: Compared with germline, one end of the junction differs, possibly owing to a read error. The rearrangement joins TRBV15 to TRBJ1-5, with 7 nucleotides matching TRBD1. CDR3 length: 15 residues. CDR1 and CDR2 (germline): LNHNV, YYDKDF (reference sequence). CDR3 residues: CATSRDRASNQPQHF. CDR3 nucleotide sequence: TGTGCCACCAGTAGAGACAGGGCTAGCAATCAGCCCCAGCATTTT.

The chain couples TRBV27 to TRBJ2-7; TRBD1 is a possible D gene (6 bases). The CDR3 runs to 13 residues. Trimming shortened V by 4 bases and J by 2 bases, and 9 bases separated the two germline ends. The V gene's germline CDR1 is MNHEY and CDR2 SMNVEV (reference sequence). The CDR3 DNA follows: TGTGCCAGCAGTTGGGGGCCCACCTACGAGCAGTACTTC. This codes for CASSWGPTYEQYF.

The rearrangement links TRBV19 to TRBJ2-7; D is possibly TRBD1 (6 bases). Trimming took 3 bases from V and 1 from J, leaving 13 bases between them. Germline V gene sequence: CDR1 LNHDA, CDR2 SQIVND (reference sequence). The CDR3 length is 15 residues. Here the CDR3 reads CASSIRSRGSYEQYF. CDR3 DNA sequence: TGTGCCAGTAGTATTCGGTCCAGGGGATCCTACGAGCAGTACTTC.

The V gene is TRBV7-2, the J gene TRBJ1-2; 12 bases align to TRBD1. The CDR3 extends over 16 amino acids. Per germline, CDR1 SGHTA and CDR2 FQGNSA. Losses at the gene ends were 5 bases for V and 4 bases for J; bases not matched to a gene: 8. The CDR3 sequence is CASSPSGTGGSYGYTF. The CDR3, as DNA: TGTGCCAGCAGCCCCTCCGGGACAGGGGGCAGCTATGGCTACACCTTC.

The V call is TRBV10-2, the J call TRBJ2-7; no clear D gene. Germline assignment: CDR1 WSHSY and CDR2 SAAADI. There are 13 residues in the CDR3. V was trimmed by 7 bases and J by 1 base, leaving 11 bases between them. This CDR3 reads CASISTPSYEQYF. CDR3 sequence (DNA): TGCGCCAGCATTTCGACACCTTCCTACGAGCAGTACTTC.

The rearrangement uses TRBV4-1 and TRBJ2-2; no reliable D call. CDR1 is MGHRA and CDR2 is YSYEKL in the germline V gene. V dropped 0 bases and J dropped 7 bases, with 6 bases sitting between them. There are 13 residues in the CDR3. CDR3 DNA: TGCGCCAGCAGCCAAGATTCGGGCGGGGAGCTGTTTTTT. Protein sequence: CASSQDSGGELFF.

This CDR3 is CASSFSGSSYNEQFF. CDR3 DNA: TGTGCCAGCAGCTTCTCCGGTAGCTCCTACAATGAGCAGTTCTTC. The rearrangement links TRBV7-3 to TRBJ2-1; D gene ambiguous. Germline V CDR1 and CDR2: SGHTA, FQGTGA. The CDR3 is made up of 15 amino acids. The germline V and J ends were trimmed by 3 bases and 0 bases, with 9 bases remaining between them.

This chain joins TRBV5-6 and TRBJ1-4, with TRBD1 matching 9 bases. CDR1 is SGHDT and CDR2 is YYEEEE in the germline V gene. The CDR3 runs 15 residues. The V and J ends lost 5 bases and 7 bases, in that order; junction bases with no gene match: 9. The CDR3 here is CASSSQTGGGEKLFF. The CDR3 DNA reads TGTGCCAGCAGTTCGCAGACAGGGGGGGGTGAAAAACTGTTTTTT.

The CDR3 loop is CASSVAGGGQFF. CDR3 sequence (DNA): TGTGCCAGCAGCGTAGCGGGGGGCGGGCAGTTCTTC. The rearrangement uses TRBV9 and TRBJ2-1; D is possibly TRBD2 (7 bases). CDR1 and CDR2 (germline): SGDLS, YYNGEE. This CDR3 spans 12 amino acids. V lost 0 bases and J 12 bases, leaving 10 bases between the germline ends.

This chain connects TRBV4-2 to TRBJ2-5; the D gene is possibly TRBD2 (6 bases). The V and J ends lost 1 base and 2 bases respectively, with 14 bases between them. Germline V gene sequence: CDR1 LGHNA, CDR2 YNFKEQ. The CDR3 consists of 16 residues. The CDR3 sequence is CASSQGGGEAQETQYF. The CDR3 DNA reads as TGTGCCAGCAGCCAAGGGGGCGGGGAGGCTCAAGAGACCCAGTACTTC.

The gene calls are TRBV10-3 and TRBJ1-5; 8 positions match TRBD1. The CDR3 has 15 amino acids. Unmatched junction bases numbered 2, after V lost 2 bases and J lost 2 bases. CDR1 and CDR2 (germline): ENHRY, SYGVKD. This CDR3 is CAISEGQGGNQPQHF. The CDR3 DNA reads as TGTGCCATCAGTGAGGGACAGGGAGGCAATCAGCCCCAGCATTTT.

The V gene is TRBV7-3, the J gene TRBJ2-3; 8 positions match TRBD2. Germline loops: CDR1 SGHTA, CDR2 FQGTGA. The CDR3 contains 15 residues. The V gene end was trimmed by 4 bases and the J gene end by 5 bases; junction bases not matched to a gene: 8. This chain's CDR3 is CASSSDGRVLDTQYF. DNA for the CDR3: TGTGCCAGCAGCTCCGACGGGAGGGTATTAGATACGCAGTATTTT.

V is TRBV7-6 and J is TRBJ2-2; TRBD1 matches 8 bases. Trimming took 8 bases from V and 6 from J; bases not matched to a gene: 5. The CDR3 runs 13 residues. Germline V gives CDR1 SGHVS, CDR2 FNYEAQ. The DNA for the CDR3 is TGTGCCAGCGAGGACAGGGCGTCCGGGGAGCTGTTTTTT. It codes for CASEDRASGELFF.

The rearrangement uses TRBV9 and TRBJ2-3; 10 bases are shared with TRBD2. Germline V CDR1 and CDR2: SGDLS, YYNGEE. V trimming: 0 bases; J trimming: 2 bases; junction bases outside the gene matches: 3. This CDR3 contains 16 residues. The CDR3 nucleotides read TGTGCCAGCAGCGTAGAAGCGGGAGGGATCACAGATACGCAGTATTTT. It encodes CASSVEAGGITDTQYF. Filled out from reference TRBV9 and TRBJ2-3, the complete variable domain reads DSGVTQTPKHLITATGQRVTLRCSPRSGDLSVYWYQQSLDQGLQFLIQYYNGEERAKGNILERFSAQQFPDLHSELNLSSLELGDSALYFCASSVEAGGITDTQYFGPGTRLTVL.

The J gene is TRBJ2-7, the V gene TRBV4-3; tentatively, D is TRBD2 (5 bases). This CDR3 is built from 15 residues. The V end lost 0 bases, the J end lost 1 base, and 10 bases lay between the germline ends. Germline CDR1 and CDR2: LGHNA and YSLEER. CDR3 loop: CASSQDRTGSYEQYF. Written as DNA, the CDR3 is TGCGCCAGCAGCCAAGATCGGACGGGATCCTACGAGCAGTACTTC.